This TCR beta chain was recovered during a study of T cell responses to AZD1222 COVID-19 vaccine. Note on this clone: Its target is not known. In the same sample, other DNA sequences code for this CDR3.

Overall study findings and caveats: Spike-wide vaccine-associated CD4 TCRs dominated at 160-218 and 743-854. Nearly half of spike-specific TCRs reportedly target variant regions that are unmutated in the B.1.351 and B.1.1.7 variants.

There are 13 residues in the CDR3. Germline values: CDR1 GTSNPN, CDR2 SVGIG (reference sequence). The V gene end was trimmed by 2 bases and the J gene end by 5 bases; junction bases not matched to a gene: 2. Sequenced by immunoSEQ multiplex PCR; TCRdb stores in-frame clones only, minus some. The data show approximately 100,000 clones, with almost 90% seen just once and 5.1% held by the top ten. This TCR was sampled from an adult in good health. The material was peripheral blood, obtained on day 0 of AZD1222 vaccination. The V gene is TRBV30, the J gene TRBJ1-1; 10 bases are a match to TRBD1. The DNA of the CDR3 is TGTGCCTGGAGTAGGACAGGGGGGACTGAAGCTTTCTTT. Protein sequence: CAWSRTGGTEAFF.